Below, 11 T cell receptor beta chains from the same sample are listed, as sequenced in a study of cytomegalovirus exposure and HLA in healthy donors. Vbeta (60) and Jbeta (13) primers were used in the PCR. Libraries were prepared by immunoSEQ multiplex PCR; TCRdb keeps only in-frame clonotypes and omits some of them. Among about 120,000 clones, roughly 15% were seen once, and the ten largest hold approximately 2.9%. The sample consisted of PBMCs. The receptors shown here come from a female donor in good health and CMV-seropositive.

This clone was observed a few times. The chain combines TRBV4-3 with TRBJ1-2; D is uncertain. The CDR3 covers 14 residues. V lost 0 bases, J lost 2 bases, and 7 bases lay in between. Germline values: CDR1 LGHNA, CDR2 YSLEER. CDR3 sequence: CASSQDRRNYGYTF. DNA for the CDR3: TGCGCCAGCAGCCAAGATAGGAGGAACTATGGCTACACCTTC.

The chain couples TRBV4-1 to TRBJ1-1; TRBD1 is a possible D gene (6 bases). The CDR3 extends over 16 amino acids. Trimming took off 4 bases at V and 1 base at J, with 16 bases between the two ends. CDR1 MGHRA and CDR2 YSYEKL come from the germline V gene. The CDR3 nucleotides are TGCGCCAGCAGCCCCGACCGAACGACAGGGAACACTGAAGCTTTCTTT. It is translated as CASSPDRTTGNTEAFF.

This clone came up a few times. This chain joins TRBV27 and TRBJ1-1; weak D call: TRBD1 (6 bases). V lost 3 bases to trimming and J lost 6 bases, with 14 bases between them. CDR1 and CDR2 from the germline V gene are MNHEY and SMNVEV (reference sequence). The CDR3 is 14 amino acids. As DNA, the CDR3 is TGTGCCAGCAGTTTGGGCACAGGGATCTCTGAAGCTTTCTTT. It is translated as CASSLGTGISEAFF.

The sample holds a few counts of this clone. The V and J genes are TRBV7-9 and TRBJ1-4; the match to TRBD1 covers 9 bases. The V segment lost 5 bases and the J segment 4 bases; nucleotides outside the gene matches: 8. Germline CDR1 SEHNR, CDR2 FQNEAQ (reference sequence). The CDR3 has 16 residues. The CDR3 spells CASSRRGQGGNEKLFF. For the CDR3, the DNA is TGTGCCAGCAGCCGAAGGGGACAGGGTGGTAATGAAAAACTGTTTTTT.

In this sample, this clone turned up a few times. The rearrangement joins TRBV5-8 to TRBJ2-2; D may be TRBD2 (5 bases). The CDR3 runs 16 residues. V was pared by 3 bases and J by 3 bases, with 15 bases between. The germline V gene encodes CDR1 SGHTS and CDR2 YDEGEE. CDR3 nucleotides: TGTGCCAGCAGCTCCGGAGTAGCGATCGACACCGGGGAGCTGTTTTTT. Translating it yields CASSSGVAIDTGELFF.

The chain carries TRBV30 and TRBJ2-4; 9 bases are a match to TRBD1. This CDR3 has 13 amino acids. Germline CDR1 and CDR2: GTSNPN and SVGIG (reference sequence). The V and J ends lost 3 bases and 12 bases, in that order; junction bases with no gene match: 9. The CDR3 loop is CAWRGQGPGSQYF. The CDR3 DNA sequence: TGTGCCTGGAGGGGACAGGGCCCAGGGAGTCAGTACTTC. The whole variable domain, remainder taken from reference TRBV30 and TRBJ2-4, is SQTIHQWPATLVQPVGSPLSLECTVEGTSNPNLYWYRQAAGRGLQLLFYSVGIGQISSEVPQNLSASRPQDRQFILSSKKLLLSDSGFYLCAWRGQGPGSQYFGAGTRLSVL.

This clone has a single count. The V call is TRBV4-3, the J call TRBJ2-1, with 10 bases fitting TRBD2. CDR1 and CDR2 (germline): LGHNA, YSLEER. There are 18 residues in the CDR3. V shed 0 bases and J 3 bases; nucleotides not matched to a gene: 8. The CDR3 nucleotides read TGCGCCAGCAGCCAAGATGTTGAGCGGGAGGGATACTACAATGAGCAGTTCTTC. Protein sequence: CASSQDVEREGYYNEQFF.

The chain recombines TRBV27 with TRBJ2-3; 7 nucleotides match TRBD2. The CDR3 spans 17 residues. From germline, CDR1 is MNHEY and CDR2 SMNVEV (reference sequence). The V and J ends lost 5 bases and 1 base, in that order; junction bases with no gene match: 12. Here the CDR3 DNA reads TGTGCCAGCAGTCGAGGGAGACGGGCGGGGGGCACAGATACGCAGTATTTT. Its translation: CASSRGRRAGGTDTQYF.

The V gene is TRBV7-3, the J gene TRBJ2-5; unclear D gene. Germline lookup yields CDR1 SGHTA and CDR2 FQGTGA. Deletions cut 4 bases from V and 5 bases from J, with 20 bases between. The CDR3 totals 16 residues. The DNA for the CDR3 is TGTGCCAGCAGCTCTAACGTTTTTTGTAGTGCGGAGACCCAGTACTTC. Its translation: CASSSNVFCSAETQYF. The variable domain in full, with the rest retrieved from reference TRBV7-3 and TRBJ2-5, is GAGVSQTPSNKVTEKGKYVELRCDPISGHTALYWYRQSLGQGPEFLIYFQGTGAADDSGLPNDRFFAVRPEGSVSTLKIQRTERGDSAVYLCASSSNVFCSAETQYFGPGTRLLVL.

In this sample, this clone turned up a few times. This chain uses TRBV30 with TRBJ2-3, with TRBD2 matching 7 bases. Germline lookup yields CDR1 GTSNPN and CDR2 SVGIG (reference sequence). The trim removed 3 bases at V and 5 bases at J, leaving 5 bases unmatched. This CDR3 comprises 13 residues. CDR3 nucleotide sequence: TGTGCCTGGAGAATCCTAGCGGTAGATACGCAGTATTTT. Translation gives CAWRILAVDTQYF.

The chain uses TRBV15 and TRBJ2-5; 8 bases fit TRBD2. The CDR3 spans 15 residues. The V and J ends lost 5 bases and 0 bases, in that order; junction bases with no gene match: 5. Germline assignment: CDR1 LNHNV and CDR2 YYDKDF (reference sequence). Here the CDR3 reads CATSLGGANQETQYF. In DNA, the CDR3 is TGTGCCACCAGCCTCGGGGGGGCTAACCAAGAGACCCAGTACTTC.